This T cell receptor (beta chain) was found in a study of blood T cells in healthy people across ages. Points on this clonotype: The target antigen is unknown.

CDR1 is SGDLS, CDR2 YYNGEE, per germline. CDR3 length equals 12 residues. V was shortened by 4 bases and J by 7 bases, with 9 bases between the two germline ends. Using a J-beta primer mix together with a sample-barcoded 5' primer, a second PCR was run for roughly 6 to 11 cycles. TCRdb itself ran the 5' RACE reads through MiXCR, one entry per CDR3 protein. The profile shows around 990,000 distinct CDR3 sequences, around two fifths of them singletons. Aged about 6 to 95, donors were systemically healthy Caucasians from Russia. General observations from the study: Bulk PBMC profiling left naive and antigen-experienced comparisons inconclusive. A greater number of naive CD4+ cells and higher diversity distinguished long-lived donors from aged donors.

Sequencing was done on a sample of blood. The receptor's source is a man aged 18 to 35 in good health. The chain carries TRBV9 and TRBJ2-1; maybe TRBD1 (5 bases). The CDR3 protein is CASSPQENEQFF. For the CDR3, the DNA is TGTGCCAGCAGCCCACAGGAGAATGAGCAGTTCTTC.